Listed below are T cell receptor beta chains from one sample, sequenced in a study of molecular identifiers for immune sequencing clone quantification. Each CDR3 protein gets one entry after TCRdb re-called the PCR reads with MiXCR. The table lists a few hundred thousand distinct CDR3 sequences, about 21% of them singletons. Sequencing input: naive CD8+ T cells from blood, with Jurkat cell RNA spiked in. Every receptor here comes from a human donor in good health. Some libraries in this study had Jurkat cell RNA spiked in. CDR3s include the opening cysteine and the closing phenylalanine or tryptophan. The order of the fields is clone size, J gene, D gene, V gene, CDR3 protein, CDR3 DNA. D genes are given only for firm matches. The size field is filled for only some rows; it gives once, few, many or a size class.

. | TRBJ2-5 | . | TRBV6-5 | CASSYDRRGQETQYF | TGTGCCAGCAGTTACGACAGGAGGGGACAAGAGACCCAGTACTTC
few | TRBJ2-3 | . | TRBV19 | CASSIGQRSPTDTQYF | TGTGCCAGTAGTATAGGTCAGCGTTCCCCCACAGATACGCAGTATTTT
. | TRBJ1-2 | TRBD1 | TRBV4-3 | CASRRTGEEHGYTF | TGCGCCAGCAGACGGACAGGGGAAGAGCATGGCTACACCTTC
. | TRBJ1-6 | . | TRBV7-8 | CASSTNQGRLPNSPLHF | TGTGCCAGCAGCACCAATCAGGGCCGGCTTCCAAATTCACCCCTCCACTTT
few | TRBJ1-5 | TRBD1 | TRBV20-1 | CSASRGLKDSNQPQHF | TGCAGTGCTAGCAGGGGGCTGAAGGATAGCAATCAGCCCCAGCATTTT
. | TRBJ2-3 | . | TRBV7-6 | CASSKGLKNTDTQYF | TGTGCCAGCAGCAAAGGACTAAAAAACACAGATACGCAGTATTTT
many | TRBJ1-4 | TRBD1 | TRBV5-1 | CASSSGQVNEKLFF | TGCGCCAGCAGCAGTGGACAGGTTAATGAAAAACTGTTTTTT
many | TRBJ2-5 | . | TRBV7-9 | CASSLAGGRGQETQYF | TGTGCCAGCAGCTTAGCGGGAGGCCGAGGACAAGAGACCCAGTACTTC
many | TRBJ1-1 | TRBD1 | TRBV7-6 | CASSRTGGGTEAFF | TGTGCCAGCAGCCGCACAGGGGGAGGCACTGAAGCTTTCTTT
many | TRBJ2-7 | . | TRBV20-1 | CSARPTLTYEQYF | TGCAGTGCTAGACCGACACTGACCTACGAGCAGTACTTC
. | TRBJ1-1 | . | TRBV4-3 | CASSQSRGFYSEAFF | TGCGCCAGCAGCCAAAGTAGAGGTTTTTATTCTGAAGCTTTCTTT
many | TRBJ2-3 | . | TRBV4-3 | CASSQNPTRFTDTQYF | TGCGCCAGCAGCCAAAACCCGACTAGGTTCACAGATACGCAGTATTTT
many | TRBJ2-5 | . | TRBV30 | CAWSGNQETQYF | TGTGCCTGGAGCGGGAACCAAGAGACCCAGTACTTC
. | TRBJ1-4 | TRBD1 | TRBV27 | CASSFGTGGYEKLFF | TGTGCCAGCAGTTTCGGGACAGGGGGATACGAAAAACTGTTTTTT
. | TRBJ2-7 | . | TRBV28 | CASTPLHGGSYEQYF | TGTGCCAGCACCCCCCTTCATGGGGGGTCCTACGAGCAGTACTTC
few | TRBJ2-7 | TRBD2 | TRBV27 | CASSLYSGSHEQYF | TGTGCCAGCAGTTTATATAGCGGGAGTCACGAGCAGTACTTC
many | TRBJ2-7 | . | TRBV20-1 | CSVQETYEQYF | TGCAGTGTTCAGGAGACGTACGAGCAGTACTTC
. | TRBJ2-3 | . | TRBV9 | CASSAGPRLSPTDTQYF | TGTGCCAGCAGCGCAGGACCGCGACTAAGCCCCACAGATACGCAGTATTTT
many | TRBJ1-1 | . | TRBV20-1 | CSARDAKGITEAFF | TGCAGTGCTAGAGACGCCAAGGGGATCACTGAAGCTTTCTTT
many | TRBJ1-5 | . | TRBV19 | CATRNYRVMWQPQHF | TGTGCCACCCGCAACTACAGGGTGATGTGGCAGCCCCAGCATTTT
few | TRBJ2-7 | . | TRBV7-9 | CASSLVQGNYEQYF | TGTGCCAGCAGCTTAGTCCAGGGGAACTACGAGCAGTACTTC
many | TRBJ2-7 | . | TRBV4-3 | CASSQDTGAAYEQYF | TGCGCCAGCAGCCAAGACACCGGGGCTGCCTACGAGCAGTACTTC
many | TRBJ1-5 | . | TRBV30 | CAWSWSGDQPQHF | TGTGCCTGGAGTTGGTCAGGGGATCAGCCCCAGCATTTT
. | TRBJ2-3 | . | TRBV10-3 | CAITDPEQGSLDTQYF | TGTGCCATCACCGACCCTGAGCAGGGGTCTTTAGATACGCAGTATTTT
few | TRBJ2-4 | . | TRBV9 | CASSVHEGAKNIQYF | TGTGCCAGCAGCGTACATGAGGGTGCCAAAAACATTCAGTACTTC
few | TRBJ2-3 | TRBD2 | TRBV4-3 | CASSQEPGLAGVTDTQYF | TGCGCCAGCAGCCAAGAACCGGGACTAGCGGGGGTCACAGATACGCAGTATTTT
. | TRBJ2-7 | TRBD2 | TRBV7-9 | CASRTSGGAYSYEQYF | TGTGCCAGCAGAACTAGCGGGGGGGCCTATTCCTACGAGCAGTACTTC
many | TRBJ2-5 | TRBD2 | TRBV29-1 | CSVEDLLWGRLAEGQETQYF | TGCAGCGTTGAAGACCTCTTGTGGGGGAGACTAGCGGAGGGCCAAGAGACCCAGTACTTC
. | TRBJ2-7 | . | TRBV6-5 | CASSYSADGAYEQYF | TGTGCCAGCAGTTACTCAGCTGACGGGGCCTACGAGCAGTACTTC
many | TRBJ2-3 | TRBD2 | TRBV3-1 | CASSQGGLAWDTQYF | TGCGCCAGCAGCCAAGGGGGACTAGCTTGGGATACGCAGTATTTT
few | TRBJ1-3 | . | TRBV7-2 | CASSFGHTIYF | TGTGCCAGCAGCTTTGGCCACACCATATATTTT
few | TRBJ2-2 | . | TRBV7-9 | CASSGEQGSENTGELFF | TGTGCCAGCAGCGGGGAACAGGGCTCGGAGAACACCGGGGAGCTGTTTTTT
many | TRBJ2-2 | . | TRBV9 | CASSALVGVAENTGELFF | TGTGCCAGCAGCGCACTCGTAGGAGTAGCGGAGAACACCGGGGAGCTGTTTTTT
few | TRBJ2-1 | TRBD1 | TRBV7-8 | CASSLSPDRRYNEQFF | TGTGCCAGCAGCTTATCCCCGGACAGGAGATACAATGAGCAGTTCTTC
. | TRBJ2-5 | . | TRBV20-1 | CSARGLHVWAQYF | TGCAGTGCTAGAGGACTCCACGTTTGGGCCCAGTACTTC
many | TRBJ1-1 | . | TRBV11-2 | CASSFYGADTEAFF | TGTGCCAGCAGCTTTTATGGGGCGGACACTGAAGCTTTCTTT
many | TRBJ2-3 | TRBD2 | TRBV23-1 | CASSQPHNLAGVREDTQYF | TGCGCCAGCAGTCAACCCCACAATCTAGCGGGAGTTCGGGAAGATACGCAGTATTTT
many | TRBJ1-1 | . | TRBV15 | CATSRERAPEAFF | TGTGCCACCAGCAGAGAGAGGGCCCCTGAAGCTTTCTTT
many | TRBJ1-4 | TRBD1 | TRBV6-2/TRBV6-3 | CASNHGGGAGEKLFF | TGTGCCAGCAACCATGGAGGGGGCGCCGGTGAAAAACTGTTTTTT
many | TRBJ2-1 | . | TRBV19 | CASSIVPMGVHEQFF | TGTGCCAGTAGTATAGTTCCTATGGGGGTCCATGAGCAGTTCTTC
many | TRBJ2-7 | . | TRBV5-1 | CASSPGDTGYEQYF | TGCGCCAGCAGCCCAGGAGATACAGGGTACGAGCAGTACTTC
few | TRBJ2-3 | TRBD1 | TRBV11-3 | CASSKPTPGQFTDTQYF | TGTGCCAGCAGCAAACCCACGCCGGGACAGTTCACAGATACGCAGTATTTT
few | TRBJ2-7 | TRBD1 | TRBV30 | CAWSFGQGDYEQYF | TGTGCCTGGAGTTTCGGACAGGGTGACTACGAGCAGTACTTC
. | TRBJ2-2 | . | TRBV30 | CAWRETGELFF | TGTGCCTGGAGGGAGACCGGGGAGCTGTTTTTT
few | TRBJ2-7 | . | TRBV3-1 | CASSQTWGDYEQYF | TGTGCCAGCAGCCAAACATGGGGGGACTACGAGCAGTACTTC
few | TRBJ1-1 | . | TRBV12-5 | CASGLLDTEAFF | TGTGCTAGTGGATTGTTAGACACTGAAGCTTTCTTT